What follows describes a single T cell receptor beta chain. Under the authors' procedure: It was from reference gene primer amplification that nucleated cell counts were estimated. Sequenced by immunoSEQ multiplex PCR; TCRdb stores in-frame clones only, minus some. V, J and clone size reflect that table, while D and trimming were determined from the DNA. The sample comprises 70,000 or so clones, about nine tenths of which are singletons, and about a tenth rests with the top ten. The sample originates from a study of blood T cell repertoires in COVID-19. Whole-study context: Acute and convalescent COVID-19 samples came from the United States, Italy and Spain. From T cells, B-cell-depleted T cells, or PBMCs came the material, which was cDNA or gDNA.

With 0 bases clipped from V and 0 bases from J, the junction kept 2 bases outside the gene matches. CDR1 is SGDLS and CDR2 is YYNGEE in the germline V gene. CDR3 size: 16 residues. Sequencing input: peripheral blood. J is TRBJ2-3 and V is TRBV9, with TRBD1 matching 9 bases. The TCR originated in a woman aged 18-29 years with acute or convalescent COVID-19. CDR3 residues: CASSVGDRASTDTQYF. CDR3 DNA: TGTGCCAGCAGCGTAGGGGACAGGGCCAGCACAGATACGCAGTATTTT.